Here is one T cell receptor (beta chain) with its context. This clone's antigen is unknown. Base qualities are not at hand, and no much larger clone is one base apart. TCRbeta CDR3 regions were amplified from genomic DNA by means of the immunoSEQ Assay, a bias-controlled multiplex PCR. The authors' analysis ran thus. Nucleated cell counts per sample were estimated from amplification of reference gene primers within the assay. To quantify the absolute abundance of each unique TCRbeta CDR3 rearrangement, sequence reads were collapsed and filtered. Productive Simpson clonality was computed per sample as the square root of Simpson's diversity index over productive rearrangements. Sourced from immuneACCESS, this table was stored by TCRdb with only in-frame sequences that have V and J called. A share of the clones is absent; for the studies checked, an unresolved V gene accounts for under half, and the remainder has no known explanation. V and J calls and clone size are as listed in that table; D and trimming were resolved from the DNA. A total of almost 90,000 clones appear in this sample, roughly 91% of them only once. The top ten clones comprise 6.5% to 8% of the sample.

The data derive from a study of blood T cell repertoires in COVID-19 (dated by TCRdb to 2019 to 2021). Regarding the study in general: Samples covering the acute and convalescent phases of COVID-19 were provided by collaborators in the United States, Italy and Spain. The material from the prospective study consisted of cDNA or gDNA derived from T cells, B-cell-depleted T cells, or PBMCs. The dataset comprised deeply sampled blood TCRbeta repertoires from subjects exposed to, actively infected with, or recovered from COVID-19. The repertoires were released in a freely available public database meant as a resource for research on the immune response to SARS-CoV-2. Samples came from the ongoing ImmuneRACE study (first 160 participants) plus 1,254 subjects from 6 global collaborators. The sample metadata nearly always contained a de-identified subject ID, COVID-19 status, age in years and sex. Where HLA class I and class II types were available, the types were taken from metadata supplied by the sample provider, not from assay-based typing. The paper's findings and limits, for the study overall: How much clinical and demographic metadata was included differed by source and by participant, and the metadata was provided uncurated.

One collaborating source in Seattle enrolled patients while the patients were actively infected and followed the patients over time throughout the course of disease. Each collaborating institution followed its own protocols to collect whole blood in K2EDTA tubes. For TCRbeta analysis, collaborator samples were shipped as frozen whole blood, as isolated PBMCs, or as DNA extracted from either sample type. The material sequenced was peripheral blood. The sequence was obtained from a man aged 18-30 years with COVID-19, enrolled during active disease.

The CDR3 loop reads CASSMKGPYTDTQYF. The base sequence is TGTGCCAGTAGTATGAAGGGGCCCTACACAGATACGCAGTATTTT. The chain uses TRBV19 and TRBJ2-3; TRBD1 is a possible D gene, resting on 5 matching bases. Inclusive of the bounding cysteine and phenylalanine, the CDR3 is 15 residues long. Only CDR3 DNA remains: 45 bases, in frame from the first base. The junction carries 12 bases between V and J, which are trimmed by 3 bases and 2 bases respectively. In the germline V gene (reference sequence), CDR1 corresponds to LNHDA and CDR2 to SQIVND.